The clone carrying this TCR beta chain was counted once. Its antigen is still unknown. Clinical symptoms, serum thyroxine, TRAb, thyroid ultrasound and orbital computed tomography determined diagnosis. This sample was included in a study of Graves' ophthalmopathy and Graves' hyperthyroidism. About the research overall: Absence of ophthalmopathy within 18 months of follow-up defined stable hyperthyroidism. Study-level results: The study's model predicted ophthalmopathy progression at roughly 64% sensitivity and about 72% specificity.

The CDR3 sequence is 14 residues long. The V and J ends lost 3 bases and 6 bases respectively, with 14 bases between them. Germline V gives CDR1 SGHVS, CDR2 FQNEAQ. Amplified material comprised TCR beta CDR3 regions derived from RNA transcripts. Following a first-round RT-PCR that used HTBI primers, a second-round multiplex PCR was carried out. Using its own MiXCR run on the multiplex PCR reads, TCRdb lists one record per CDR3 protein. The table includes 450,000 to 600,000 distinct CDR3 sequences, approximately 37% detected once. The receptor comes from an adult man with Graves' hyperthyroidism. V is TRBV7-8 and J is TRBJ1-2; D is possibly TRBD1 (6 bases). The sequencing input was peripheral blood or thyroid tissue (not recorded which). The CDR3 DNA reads TGTGCCAGCAGCTTGCCCGGGGGGCGCGATGGCTACACCTTC. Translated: CASSLPGGRDGYTF.